The rows below give T cell receptor beta chains drawn from one sample of a study of tumor-infiltrating lymphocytes in primary liver carcinoma. TCRdb ran MiXCR on the multiplex PCR reads and lists one entry per CDR3 protein. This sample yields around 330,000 distinct CDR3 sequences, of which about three fifths are seen a single time; over 15% belongs to the top ten. Sequencing used peripheral blood. The receptor source for this set is a woman in her 30s with primary liver carcinoma and hepatitis B virus infection. Each CDR3 is given with its conserved first and last residue. A D gene is named only where the DNA matches it firmly. Part of the rows lack a size; the others show once, few, many or a class for expanded clones.

clone size: few
D gene: NA
V gene: TRBV14
J gene: TRBJ2-7
CDR3 protein: CASGGDPPNKQYF
CDR3 DNA: TGTGCCAGCGGGGGAGACCCGCCCAACAAGCAGTACTTC

clone size: many
D gene: NA
V gene: TRBV6-1
J gene: TRBJ2-3
CDR3 protein: CASNFQGTDTQYF
CDR3 DNA: TGTGCCAGCAACTTCCAGGGGACAGATACGCAGTATTTT

clone size: NA
D gene: TRBD1
V gene: TRBV28
J gene: TRBJ2-6
CDR3 protein: CASSLKGAAGANVLTF
CDR3 DNA: TGTGCCAGCAGTTTAAAGGGGGCAGCCGGGGCCAACGTCCTGACTTTC

clone size: NA
D gene: NA
V gene: TRBV6-5
J gene: TRBJ2-1
CDR3 protein: CASSWSSASYNKQFF
CDR3 DNA: TGTGCCAGCAGTTGGAGTAGCGCATCCTACAATAAGCAGTTCTTC

clone size: NA
D gene: NA
V gene: TRBV6-5
J gene: TRBJ1-3
CDR3 protein: CASSYLRGPGNTIHF
CDR3 DNA: TGTGCCAGCAGTTACTTGCGAGGGCCCGGAAACACCATACATTTT

clone size: many
D gene: NA
V gene: TRBV6-5
J gene: TRBJ2-1
CDR3 protein: CASSYSYRPTYNEQFF
CDR3 DNA: TGTGCCAGCAGTTACTCGTATAGGCCTACCTACAATGAGCAGTTCTTC

clone size: NA
D gene: NA
V gene: TRBV11-2
J gene: TRBJ1-1
CDR3 protein: CAFDNGRGGLHTEAFF
CDR3 DNA: TGTGCCTTTGACAACGGTCGCGGCGGTCTCCACACCGAAGCTTTCTTT

clone size: NA
D gene: NA
V gene: TRBV7-9
J gene: TRBJ1-3
CDR3 protein: CASSPQEAISGNIIYF
CDR3 DNA: TGTGCCAGTAGCCCCCAGGAAGCTATCTCTGGAAACATCATATATTTT

clone size: once
D gene: TRBD2
V gene: TRBV2
J gene: TRBJ2-1
CDR3 protein: CASGSGRARNEQFF
CDR3 DNA: TGTGCCAGCGGTAGCGGGAGGGCGAGGAATGAGCAGTTCTTC

clone size: NA
D gene: NA
V gene: TRBV6-2/TRBV6-3
J gene: TRBJ2-6
CDR3 protein: CVSSQNSGANVLTF
CDR3 DNA: TGTGTCAGCAGCCAGAACTCTGGGGCCAACGTCCTGACTTTC

clone size: NA
D gene: TRBD2
V gene: TRBV19
J gene: TRBJ2-1
CDR3 protein: CASSSLAGINEQFF
CDR3 DNA: TGTGCCAGTAGTTCACTAGCGGGAATCAATGAGCAGTTCTTC

clone size: few
D gene: NA
V gene: TRBV7-9
J gene: TRBJ2-4
CDR3 protein: CASSPSGKGLAKNIQYF
CDR3 DNA: TGTGCCAGCAGCCCGAGTGGTAAGGGCTTAGCCAAAAACATTCAGTACTTC

clone size: once
D gene: TRBD1
V gene: TRBV12-3/TRBV12-4
J gene: TRBJ2-3
CDR3 protein: CASRSRQGLGTDTHYF
CDR3 DNA: TGTGCCAGCAGATCCCGACAGGGTCTGGGCACAGATACGCATTATTTT

clone size: few
D gene: NA
V gene: TRBV5-6
J gene: TRBJ2-3
CDR3 protein: CASSLVRETPTDTQYF
CDR3 DNA: TGTGCCAGCAGCTTGGTCCGGGAGACCCCGACAGATACGCAGTATTTT

clone size: many
D gene: TRBD1
V gene: TRBV29-1
J gene: TRBJ1-2
CDR3 protein: CRVEGRTGTCYNYGYTF
CDR3 DNA: TGCAGGGTTGAGGGGAGGACAGGGACCTGTTATAACTATGGCTACACCTTC

clone size: NA
D gene: TRBD1
V gene: TRBV11-2
J gene: TRBJ2-4
CDR3 protein: CASSLEPGGTDIQYF
CDR3 DNA: TGTGCCAGCAGCTTAGAGCCAGGGGGCACGGACATCCAGTACTTC

clone size: NA
D gene: NA
V gene: TRBV5-5
J gene: TRBJ2-7
CDR3 protein: CASSFVERYEQYF
CDR3 DNA: TGTGCCAGCAGCTTCGTAGAGCGTTACGAGCAGTACTTC

clone size: many
D gene: NA
V gene: TRBV28
J gene: TRBJ1-2
CDR3 protein: CATLSRGNYGYTF
CDR3 DNA: TGTGCCACCCTAAGCAGGGGTAACTATGGCTACACCTTC

clone size: NA
D gene: TRBD2
V gene: TRBV5-6
J gene: TRBJ2-1
CDR3 protein: CASSLGLAGAEQFF
CDR3 DNA: TGTGCCAGCAGCTTGGGACTAGCGGGAGCGGAGCAGTTCTTC

clone size: once
D gene: TRBD1
V gene: TRBV12-3/TRBV12-4
J gene: TRBJ2-2
CDR3 protein: CTSSLTGIGELFF
CDR3 DNA: TGTACCAGCAGTTTGACAGGGATTGGGGAGCTCTTTTTT

clone size: few
D gene: NA
V gene: TRBV6-2/TRBV6-3
J gene: TRBJ2-2
CDR3 protein: CASSWAVNTGELFF
CDR3 DNA: TGTGCCAGCAGTTGGGCCGTTAACACCGGGGAGCTGTTTTTT

clone size: few
D gene: NA
V gene: TRBV5-6
J gene: TRBJ1-3
CDR3 protein: CASSFMRGNGNTIYF
CDR3 DNA: TGTGCCAGCAGCTTTATGCGGGGAAATGGAAACACCATATATTTT

clone size: NA
D gene: NA
V gene: TRBV6-2/TRBV6-3
J gene: TRBJ2-1
CDR3 protein: CASRRSSWGVNEQLF
CDR3 DNA: TGTGCCAGCAGGCGAAGTAGCTGGGGAGTCAATGAGCAGCTCTTC

clone size: NA
D gene: NA
V gene: TRBV7-9
J gene: TRBJ1-1
CDR3 protein: CASSQGVGEAFF
CDR3 DNA: TGTGCCAGCAGCCAGGGAGTCGGTGAAGCTTTCTTT

clone size: NA
D gene: NA
V gene: TRBV6-1
J gene: TRBJ2-3
CDR3 protein: CASSLDSTDTQYF
CDR3 DNA: TGTGCCAGCTCCCTGGACAGCACAGATACGCAGTATTTT

clone size: NA
D gene: NA
V gene: TRBV9
J gene: TRBJ2-3
CDR3 protein: CACSAQGAGVSTDTQYF
CDR3 DNA: TGTGCCTGCAGCGCCCAGGGCGCAGGGGTCAGCACAGATACGCAGTATTTT

clone size: NA
D gene: NA
V gene: TRBV5-5
J gene: TRBJ2-1
CDR3 protein: CTSSSGTGYNEQFF
CDR3 DNA: TGTACCAGCAGCTCCGGGACTGGTTACAATGAGCAGTTCTTC

clone size: once
D gene: NA
V gene: TRBV6-5
J gene: TRBJ2-3
CDR3 protein: CAPGVDTQYF
CDR3 DNA: TGTGCCCCCGGGGTAGATACGCAGTATTTT

clone size: NA
D gene: NA
V gene: TRBV11-2
J gene: TRBJ2-7
CDR3 protein: CASSFKGANYEQYF
CDR3 DNA: TGTGCCAGCAGCTTTAAAGGCGCGAACTACGAGCAGTATTTC

clone size: NA
D gene: NA
V gene: TRBV6-2/TRBV6-3
J gene: TRBJ2-3
CDR3 protein: CASHPARTNTQYF
CDR3 DNA: TGTGCCAGCCATCCGGCCCGCACAAATACGCAGTATTTT

clone size: many
D gene: TRBD2
V gene: TRBV29-1
J gene: TRBJ2-1
CDR3 protein: CSVEDPLAGGLDEQFF
CDR3 DNA: TGCAGCGTTGAAGATCCACTAGCGGGAGGGCTCGATGAGCAGTTCTTC

clone size: NA
D gene: NA
V gene: TRBV28
J gene: TRBJ2-4
CDR3 protein: CASSSSGTSYTKNVQYF
CDR3 DNA: TGTGCCAGCAGTTCGAGCGGCACGAGCTATACCAAAAACGTTCAGTACTTC

clone size: NA
D gene: TRBD1
V gene: TRBV28
J gene: TRBJ1-1
CDR3 protein: CASSSPRDSLNTEAFF
CDR3 DNA: TGTGCCAGCAGTTCGCCGAGGGACAGCTTGAACACTGAAGCTTTCTTT

clone size: many
D gene: NA
V gene: TRBV11-2
J gene: TRBJ2-7
CDR3 protein: CASSLGGVVYEQYF
CDR3 DNA: TGTGCCAGCAGCTTAGGCGGGGTAGTCTACGAGCAGTACTTC

clone size: many
D gene: TRBD1
V gene: TRBV29-1
J gene: TRBJ1-2
CDR3 protein: CSVDQRGQDGYTF
CDR3 DNA: TGCAGCGTTGACCAAAGGGGGCAAGATGGCTACACCTTC

clone size: NA
D gene: NA
V gene: TRBV6-5
J gene: TRBJ1-2
CDR3 protein: CGSSYSGTDNYGYTF
CDR3 DNA: TGTGGCAGCAGTTACTCGGGAACAGACAACTATGGCTACACCTTC

clone size: NA
D gene: NA
V gene: TRBV6-1
J gene: TRBJ1-4
CDR3 protein: CAGSEKSRLFKLFF
CDR3 DNA: TGTGCCGGCAGTGAAAAGTCTAGGTTGTTTAAACTGTTTTTT

clone size: NA
D gene: NA
V gene: TRBV11-2
J gene: TRBJ2-7
CDR3 protein: CTSSSPGTCTYEQYF
CDR3 DNA: TGTACCAGCAGCTCTCCTGGGACGTGTACCTACGAGCAGTACTTC

clone size: NA
D gene: TRBD2
V gene: TRBV12-5
J gene: TRBJ2-1
CDR3 protein: CASAQSGIVGDEQFF
CDR3 DNA: TGTGCTAGTGCCCAAAGCGGGATAGTTGGCGATGAGCAGTTCTTC

clone size: NA
D gene: NA
V gene: TRBV7-9
J gene: TRBJ2-5
CDR3 protein: CASTRDIGETQYF
CDR3 DNA: TGTGCCAGCACCAGGGACATTGGGGAGACCCAGTACTTC

clone size: NA
D gene: NA
V gene: TRBV11-2
J gene: TRBJ2-7
CDR3 protein: CTSSASYEQYF
CDR3 DNA: TGTACCAGCAGCGCCTCCTACGAACAGTACTTC